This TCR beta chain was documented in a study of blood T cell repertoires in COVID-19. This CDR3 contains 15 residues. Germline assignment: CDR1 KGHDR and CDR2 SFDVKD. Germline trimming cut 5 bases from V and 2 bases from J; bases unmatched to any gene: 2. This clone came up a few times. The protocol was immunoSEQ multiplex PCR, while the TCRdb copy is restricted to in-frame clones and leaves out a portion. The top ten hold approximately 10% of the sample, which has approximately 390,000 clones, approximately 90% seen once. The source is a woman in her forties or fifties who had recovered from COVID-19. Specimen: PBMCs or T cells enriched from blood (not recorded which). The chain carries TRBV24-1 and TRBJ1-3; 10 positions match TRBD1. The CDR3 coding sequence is TGTGCCACCAGTGCAGGACAGGGGGCTGGAAACACCATATATTTT. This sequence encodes CATSAGQGAGNTIYF.